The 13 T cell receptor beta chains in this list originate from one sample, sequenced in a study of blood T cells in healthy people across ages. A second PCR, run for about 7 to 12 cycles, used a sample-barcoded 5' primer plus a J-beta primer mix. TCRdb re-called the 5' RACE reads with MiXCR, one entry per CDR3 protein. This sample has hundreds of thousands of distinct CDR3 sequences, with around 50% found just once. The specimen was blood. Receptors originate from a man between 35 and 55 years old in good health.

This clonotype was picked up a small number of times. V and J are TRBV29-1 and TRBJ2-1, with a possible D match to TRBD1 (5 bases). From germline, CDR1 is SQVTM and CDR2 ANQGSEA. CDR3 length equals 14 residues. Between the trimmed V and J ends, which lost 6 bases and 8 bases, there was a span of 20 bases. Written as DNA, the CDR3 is TGCAGCGTGAGACCCCAGGGTTTTGGGGATGAGCAGTTCTTC. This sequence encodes CSVRPQGFGDEQFF.

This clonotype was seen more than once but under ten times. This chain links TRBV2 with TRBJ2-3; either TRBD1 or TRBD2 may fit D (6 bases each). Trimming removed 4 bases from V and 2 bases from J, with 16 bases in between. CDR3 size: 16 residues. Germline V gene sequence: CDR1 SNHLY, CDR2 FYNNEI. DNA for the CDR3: TGTGCCAGCAGTGGTTTTATTCGGGGGCCCACAGATACGCAGTATTTT. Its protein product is CASSGFIRGPTDTQYF.

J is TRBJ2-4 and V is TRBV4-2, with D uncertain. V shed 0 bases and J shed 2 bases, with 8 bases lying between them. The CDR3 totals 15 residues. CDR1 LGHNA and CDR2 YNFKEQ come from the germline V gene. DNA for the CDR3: TGTGCCAGCAGCCAAGATTGGGCTACCAAAAACATTCAGTACTTC. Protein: CASSQDWATKNIQYF.

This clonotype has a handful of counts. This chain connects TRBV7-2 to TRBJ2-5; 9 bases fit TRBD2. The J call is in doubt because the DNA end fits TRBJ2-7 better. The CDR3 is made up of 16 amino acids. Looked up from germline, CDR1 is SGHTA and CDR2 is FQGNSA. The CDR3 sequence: CASSLESASGAYEQYF. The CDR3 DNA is TGTGCCAGCAGCTTAGAGTCGGCTAGCGGGGCCTACGAGCAGTACTTC.

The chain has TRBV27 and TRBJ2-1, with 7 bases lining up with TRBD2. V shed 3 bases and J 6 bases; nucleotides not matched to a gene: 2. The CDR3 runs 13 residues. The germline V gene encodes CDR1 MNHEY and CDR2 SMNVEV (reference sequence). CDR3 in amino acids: CASSFRLANEQFF. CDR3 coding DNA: TGTGCCAGCAGTTTCCGACTAGCCAATGAGCAGTTCTTC.

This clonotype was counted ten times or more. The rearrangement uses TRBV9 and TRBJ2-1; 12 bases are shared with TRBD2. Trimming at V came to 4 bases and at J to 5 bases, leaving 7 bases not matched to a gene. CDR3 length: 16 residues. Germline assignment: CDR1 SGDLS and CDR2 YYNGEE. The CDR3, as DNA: TGTGCCAGCAGCTCCCGGACTAGCGGGACACACAATGAGCAGTTCTTC. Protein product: CASSSRTSGTHNEQFF.

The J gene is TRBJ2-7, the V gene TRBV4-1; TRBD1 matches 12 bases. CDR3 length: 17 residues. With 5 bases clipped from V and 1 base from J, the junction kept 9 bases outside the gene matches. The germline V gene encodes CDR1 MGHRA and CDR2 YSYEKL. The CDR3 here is CASSRPGTGGVSYEQYF. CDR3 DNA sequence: TGCGCCAGCAGCAGACCCGGGACAGGGGGCGTATCCTACGAGCAGTACTTC.

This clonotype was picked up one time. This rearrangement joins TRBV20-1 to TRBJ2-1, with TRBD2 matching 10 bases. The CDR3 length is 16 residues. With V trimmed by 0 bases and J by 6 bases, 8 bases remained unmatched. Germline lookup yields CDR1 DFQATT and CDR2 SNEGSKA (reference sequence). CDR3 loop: CSARDPRTSGSNEQFF. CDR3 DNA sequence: TGCAGTGCTAGAGATCCGCGGACTAGCGGAAGCAATGAGCAGTTCTTC.

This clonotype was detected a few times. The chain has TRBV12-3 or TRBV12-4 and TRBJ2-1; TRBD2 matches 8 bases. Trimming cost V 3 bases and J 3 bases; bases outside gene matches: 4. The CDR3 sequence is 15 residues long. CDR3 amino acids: CASSFDSGNYNEQFF. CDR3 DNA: TGTGCCAGCAGTTTTGATAGCGGGAACTACAATGAGCAGTTCTTC.

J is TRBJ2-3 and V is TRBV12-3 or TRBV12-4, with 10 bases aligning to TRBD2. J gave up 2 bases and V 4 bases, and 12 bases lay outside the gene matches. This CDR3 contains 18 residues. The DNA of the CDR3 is TGTGCCAGCAGTTGCCTAGCGGGAGAATGTATTAACACAGATACGCAGTATTTT. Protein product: CASSCLAGECINTDTQYF.

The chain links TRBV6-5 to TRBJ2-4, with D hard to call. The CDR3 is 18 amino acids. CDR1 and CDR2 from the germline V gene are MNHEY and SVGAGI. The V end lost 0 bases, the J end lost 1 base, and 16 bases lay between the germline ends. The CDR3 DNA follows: TGTGCCAGCAGTTACTCAAGTGCCGGGCCTGAGGCCAAAAACATTCAGTACTTC. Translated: CASSYSSAGPEAKNIQYF.

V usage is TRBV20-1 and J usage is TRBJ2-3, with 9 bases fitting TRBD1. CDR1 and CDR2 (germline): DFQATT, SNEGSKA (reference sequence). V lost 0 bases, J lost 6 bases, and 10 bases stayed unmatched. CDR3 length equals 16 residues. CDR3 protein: CSARDPRDRVWDTQYF. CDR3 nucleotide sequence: TGCAGTGCTAGAGATCCCAGGGACAGGGTTTGGGATACGCAGTATTTT.

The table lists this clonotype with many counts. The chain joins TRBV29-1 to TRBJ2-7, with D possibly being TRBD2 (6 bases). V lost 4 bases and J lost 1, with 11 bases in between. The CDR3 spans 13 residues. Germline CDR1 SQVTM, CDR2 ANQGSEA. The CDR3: CSVVVGGSYEQYF. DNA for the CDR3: TGCAGCGTTGTGGTCGGAGGGTCCTACGAGCAGTACTTC.